The rows below give T cell receptor beta chains drawn from one sample of a study of tissue T cells after allogeneic stem cell transplantation. The method was immunoSEQ multiplex PCR; TCRdb's version includes in-frame clones alone and lacks a portion of them. The sample holds 5,000 or so clones, about 70% seen once. Sequencing used duodenal tissue, obtained at autopsy. The receptor set was obtained from a female patient aged 18 to 50 with steroid-refractory graft-versus-host disease after an allogeneic stem cell transplant. Some T cells may trace back to the graft donor. CDR3s include the opening cysteine and the closing phenylalanine or tryptophan.

TRBV5-3	15	CARSLRTVTSSPLHF
TRBV14	15	CASSHLIPWIDEQFF
TRBV19	15	CASRTGQVQNTEAFF
TRBV7-9	15	CASSLPGQGSYEQYF
TRBV14	13	CASRGAENYEQYF
TRBV9	15	CASSVLAGVPYEQYF
TRBV5-1	16	CASSKWDRLAKNIQYF
TRBV9	21	CASSVDGTSGSSRPTYNEQFF
TRBV4-2	13	CASSFGTRYEQYF
TRBV19	14	CASSLGKTNTEAFF
TRBV7-8	15	CASSFETGDSQPQHF